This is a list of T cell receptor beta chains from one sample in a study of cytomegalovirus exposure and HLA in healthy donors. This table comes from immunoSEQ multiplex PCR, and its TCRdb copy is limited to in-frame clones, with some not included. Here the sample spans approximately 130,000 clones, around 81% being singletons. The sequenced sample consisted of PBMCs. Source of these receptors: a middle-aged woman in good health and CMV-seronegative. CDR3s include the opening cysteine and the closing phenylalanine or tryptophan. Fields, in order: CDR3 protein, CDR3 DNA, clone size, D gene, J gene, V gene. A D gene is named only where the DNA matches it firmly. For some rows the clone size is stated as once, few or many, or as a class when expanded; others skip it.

CDR3aa: CSSSLALAGVTGELFF; CDR3nt: TGTTCCAGCAGCTTAGCCCTAGCGGGAGTCACCGGGGAGCTGTTTTTT; abundance: -; d_gene: TRBD2; j_gene: TRBJ2-2; v_gene: TRBV7-9
CDR3aa: CASSRGTSPMVSEQFF; CDR3nt: TGTGCCAGCAGCCGCGGGACTTCGCCTATGGTTTCGGAGCAGTTCTTC; abundance: -; d_gene: -; j_gene: TRBJ2-1; v_gene: TRBV5-4
CDR3aa: CASSLDPYDKNTEAFF; CDR3nt: TGTGCCAGCAGCTTAGATCCTTACGACAAGAACACTGAAGCTTTCTTT; abundance: few; d_gene: -; j_gene: TRBJ1-1; v_gene: TRBV11-3
CDR3aa: CASRDQGNYGYTF; CDR3nt: TGTGCCAGCAGAGATCAGGGAAACTATGGCTACACCTTC; abundance: -; d_gene: -; j_gene: TRBJ1-2; v_gene: TRBV27
CDR3aa: CASSPKAGQAFYEQYF; CDR3nt: TGTGCCAGCAGCCCAAAAGCGGGACAGGCTTTCTACGAGCAGTACTTC; abundance: -; d_gene: -; j_gene: TRBJ2-7; v_gene: TRBV7-2
CDR3aa: CASSIGPVLQGDTEAFF; CDR3nt: TGTGCCAGTAGTATCGGGCCTGTTCTCCAAGGGGACACTGAAGCTTTCTTT; abundance: -; d_gene: -; j_gene: TRBJ1-1; v_gene: TRBV19
CDR3aa: CASSSPTSGRAFPGELFF; CDR3nt: TGTGCCAGCAGTTCCCCGACTAGCGGGAGGGCCTTTCCTGGGGAGCTGTTTTTT; abundance: -; d_gene: TRBD2; j_gene: TRBJ2-2; v_gene: TRBV28
CDR3aa: CASSHRLAGASNEQFF; CDR3nt: TGTGCCAGCAGCCATCGACTAGCGGGAGCCTCAAATGAGCAGTTCTTC; abundance: -; d_gene: TRBD2; j_gene: TRBJ2-1; v_gene: TRBV7-6
CDR3aa: CASSNGQGANYGYTF; CDR3nt: TGTGCCAGTAGTAACGGACAGGGAGCTAACTATGGCTACACCTTC; abundance: -; d_gene: TRBD1; j_gene: TRBJ1-2; v_gene: TRBV19
CDR3aa: CAISESGGEEEKLFF; CDR3nt: TGTGCCATCAGTGAGTCGGGAGGGGAAGAGGAAAAACTGTTTTTT; abundance: few; d_gene: -; j_gene: TRBJ1-4; v_gene: TRBV10-3
CDR3aa: CASSTTGVSTDTQYF; CDR3nt: TGTGCCAGTAGTACGACAGGGGTAAGCACAGATACGCAGTATTTT; abundance: -; d_gene: TRBD1; j_gene: TRBJ2-3; v_gene: TRBV19
CDR3aa: CASSGGATAYEQYF; CDR3nt: TGCGCCAGCAGCGGAGGAGCCACAGCGTACGAGCAGTACTTC; abundance: -; d_gene: -; j_gene: TRBJ2-7; v_gene: TRBV5-1
CDR3aa: CASSQEITDTDTQYF; CDR3nt: TGTGCCAGCAGCCAAGAAATTACTGACACAGATACGCAGTATTTT; abundance: -; d_gene: -; j_gene: TRBJ2-3; v_gene: TRBV14
CDR3aa: CASSLAGQGGYGYTF; CDR3nt: TGTGCCAGCAGCTTGGCCGGACAGGGCGGCTATGGCTACACCTTC; abundance: -; d_gene: TRBD1; j_gene: TRBJ1-2; v_gene: TRBV5-6
CDR3aa: CASSQVRRTNRTSGGYQETQYF; CDR3nt: TGTGCCAGCAGCCAGGTGCGAAGGACCAACAGGACTAGCGGGGGGTACCAAGAGACCCAGTACTTC; abundance: -; d_gene: TRBD2; j_gene: TRBJ2-5; v_gene: TRBV14
CDR3aa: CASSTGQGRFDEQFF; CDR3nt: TGTGCCAGCAGCACGGGACAGGGGCGGTTCGATGAGCAGTTCTTC; abundance: once; d_gene: TRBD1; j_gene: TRBJ2-1; v_gene: TRBV14
CDR3aa: CASSERGGGVYGYTF; CDR3nt: TGTGCCAGCAGTGAAAGGGGCGGTGGAGTCTATGGCTACACCTTC; abundance: -; d_gene: -; j_gene: TRBJ1-2; v_gene: TRBV2
CDR3aa: CASSLSRRGTFAEAFF; CDR3nt: TGTGCCAGCAGTTTATCTCGTCGGGGAACCTTCGCTGAAGCTTTCTTT; abundance: -; d_gene: -; j_gene: TRBJ1-1; v_gene: TRBV27
CDR3aa: CASSVARGTKETQYF; CDR3nt: TGTGCCAGCAGTGTGGCTCGGGGGACTAAAGAGACCCAGTACTTC; abundance: -; d_gene: TRBD2; j_gene: TRBJ2-5; v_gene: TRBV2
CDR3aa: CASSSGPSRGTSETDTQYF; CDR3nt: TGTGCCAGCAGCTCCGGACCATCTCGAGGGACTAGCGAGACAGATACGCAGTATTTT; abundance: -; d_gene: TRBD2; j_gene: TRBJ2-3; v_gene: TRBV7-3
CDR3aa: CASSRYGVRSNQPQHF; CDR3nt: TGTGCCAGCAGTCGGTACGGGGTGAGAAGCAATCAGCCCCAGCATTTT; abundance: -; d_gene: -; j_gene: TRBJ1-5; v_gene: TRBV28
CDR3aa: CAWNRGQVEAGYTF; CDR3nt: TGTGCCTGGAACCGGGGACAGGTAGAGGCTGGCTACACCTTC; abundance: -; d_gene: TRBD1; j_gene: TRBJ1-2; v_gene: TRBV30
CDR3aa: CASSQSRTAYGYTF; CDR3nt: TGCGCCAGCAGCCAAAGCCGGACAGCCTATGGCTACACCTTC; abundance: -; d_gene: -; j_gene: TRBJ1-2; v_gene: TRBV4-3
CDR3aa: CASSALLAGGNEQFF; CDR3nt: TGTGCCAGCAGCGCCCTTTTGGCGGGCGGCAATGAGCAGTTCTTC; abundance: -; d_gene: -; j_gene: TRBJ2-1; v_gene: TRBV9
CDR3aa: CASSLAGAGRSYEQYF; CDR3nt: TGTGCCAGCAGCTTAGCGGGGGCGGGCCGTTCCTACGAGCAGTACTTC; abundance: -; d_gene: -; j_gene: TRBJ2-7; v_gene: TRBV7-2
CDR3aa: CASSSPGWGRTEAFF; CDR3nt: TGTGCCAGCAGTTCTCCAGGGTGGGGGCGGACTGAAGCTTTCTTT; abundance: -; d_gene: -; j_gene: TRBJ1-1; v_gene: TRBV2
CDR3aa: CASSPRLAGTSTDTQYF; CDR3nt: TGTGCCAGCAGCCCAAGACTAGCGGGGACTAGCACAGATACGCAGTATTTT; abundance: -; d_gene: TRBD2; j_gene: TRBJ2-3; v_gene: TRBV7-6
CDR3aa: CASRAQGTNYGYTF; CDR3nt: TGTGCCAGCAGGGCCCAGGGCACTAACTATGGCTACACCTTC; abundance: -; d_gene: -; j_gene: TRBJ1-2; v_gene: TRBV2
CDR3aa: CASSPGAGGAYEQYF; CDR3nt: TGTGCCAGCAGCCCAGGGGCTGGCGGAGCCTACGAGCAGTACTTC; abundance: -; d_gene: -; j_gene: TRBJ2-7; v_gene: TRBV9
CDR3aa: CASSPPGQRPAHGYTF; CDR3nt: TGCGCCAGCAGCCCGCCGGGACAGCGTCCGGCTCATGGCTACACCTTC; abundance: -; d_gene: TRBD1; j_gene: TRBJ1-2; v_gene: TRBV5-1
CDR3aa: CASRRLAFTDTQYF; CDR3nt: TGTGCCAGCAGACGACTAGCCTTCACAGATACGCAGTATTTT; abundance: -; d_gene: TRBD2; j_gene: TRBJ2-3; v_gene: TRBV25-1
CDR3aa: CASSQGLRTSGVRAKNIQYF; CDR3nt: TGTGCCAGCAGCCAAGGTTTGAGGACTAGCGGGGTGAGAGCCAAAAACATTCAGTACTTC; abundance: few; d_gene: TRBD2; j_gene: TRBJ2-4; v_gene: TRBV4-2
CDR3aa: CASSQGLADLKSSQYF; CDR3nt: TGCGCCAGCAGCCAGGGACTAGCGGACTTAAAGAGTTCGCAGTATTTT; abundance: -; d_gene: TRBD2; j_gene: TRBJ2-3; v_gene: TRBV4-1
CDR3aa: CASKGQSDNSPLHF; CDR3nt: TGCGCCAGCAAAGGACAGAGCGATAATTCACCCCTCCACTTT; abundance: -; d_gene: -; j_gene: TRBJ1-6; v_gene: TRBV4-1
CDR3aa: CASSLSGTGGFSEKLFF; CDR3nt: TGTGCCAGCAGCTTATCCGGGACAGGGGGCTTTTCGGAAAAACTGTTTTTT; abundance: -; d_gene: TRBD1; j_gene: TRBJ1-4; v_gene: TRBV7-2
CDR3aa: CASSPTTGQHTGELFF; CDR3nt: TGTGCCAGCAGCCCAACCACGGGACAACACACCGGGGAGCTGTTTTTT; abundance: -; d_gene: -; j_gene: TRBJ2-2; v_gene: TRBV9